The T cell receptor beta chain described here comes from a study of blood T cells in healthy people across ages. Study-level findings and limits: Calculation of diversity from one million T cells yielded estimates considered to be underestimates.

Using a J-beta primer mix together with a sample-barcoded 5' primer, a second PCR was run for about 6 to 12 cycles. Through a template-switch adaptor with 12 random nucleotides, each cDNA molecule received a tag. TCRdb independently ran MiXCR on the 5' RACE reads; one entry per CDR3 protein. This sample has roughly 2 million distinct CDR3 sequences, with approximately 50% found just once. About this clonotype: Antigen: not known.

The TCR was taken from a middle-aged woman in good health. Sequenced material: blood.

The CDR3 loop reads CASTRGDGGLRAEQFF. For the CDR3, the DNA is TGTGCCAGCACTCGGGGGGACGGGGGGCTCCGTGCTGAGCAGTTCTTC. The rearrangement joins TRBV28 to TRBJ2-1, with D possibly TRBD2 on 7 matching bases. Germline CDR1 reads MDHEN; CDR2 reads SYDVKM. The CDR3 has 16 amino acids. Trimming took 7 bases from V and 9 from J, leaving 25 bases between them.